The clone carrying this T cell receptor (beta chain) was picked up many times. The study amplified TCR beta CDR3 regions using RNA transcripts. Following a first-round RT-PCR that used HTBI primers, a second-round multiplex PCR was carried out. TCRdb called the multiplex PCR reads again in MiXCR, with one record for every CDR3 protein. The sample records approximately 150,000 distinct CDR3 sequences, around 40% being singletons. From germline, CDR1 is MNHEY and CDR2 SVGEGT. V lost 2 bases to trimming and J lost 3 bases, with 7 bases between them. The CDR3 covers 13 residues. This sample was taken from a study of Graves' ophthalmopathy and Graves' hyperthyroidism. For the study at large: Pretreatment peripheral blood was obtained at initial diagnosis.

The chain uses TRBV6-2 or TRBV6-3 and TRBJ2-5, with unresolved D. The sequence came from a man aged 25 to 45 with Graves' ophthalmopathy. Sequencing was carried out using peripheral blood. The CDR3 nucleotides read TGTGCCAGCAGTTACGAGTACGAAGAGACCCAGTACTTC. Its protein product is CASSYEYEETQYF.